This entry concerns a single T cell receptor (beta chain). This sample is part of a study of blood T cell repertoires in COVID-19. Study as a whole: Material from acute and convalescent COVID-19 was sourced from the United States, Italy and Spain.

Measured with immunoSEQ multiplex PCR; TCRdb has only the in-frame clones, and not every one. In the table there are 100,000 to 150,000 clones, roughly 84% of which are singletons. Germline CDR1 SGHRS, CDR2 YFSETQ. The CDR3 is made up of 15 amino acids. After removal of 5 bases from V and 3 bases from J, the junction contained 6 bases not matched to a gene. The clonotype comes from a woman of 80 years or more with acute or convalescent COVID-19. The sequencing sample was made of peripheral blood. The chain couples TRBV5-1 to TRBJ1-5, with 9 bases fitting TRBD1. The CDR3 is CASRAGTGYNQPQHF. In nucleotides, the CDR3 is TGCGCCAGCAGAGCCGGGACAGGGTACAATCAGCCCCAGCATTTT.